Only one count was recorded for the clone carrying this T cell receptor beta chain. Its antigen is currently unknown. This sample is drawn from a study of lymphopenia after photon versus proton radiotherapy. Study-wide results and caveats: Under photons, naive T cells and diversity fell while effector/memory populations rose. In patients who died, overall survival fell as post-nadir TCR diversity dropped more.

The assay was immunoSEQ multiplex PCR, and TCRdb's table has in-frame clones only and misses some. This table has about 58,000 clones, approximately 84% appearing once. The ends lost 6 bases at V and 5 bases at J; junction bases unmatched: 5. This CDR3 has 13 amino acids. Per germline, CDR1 MNHNS and CDR2 SASEGT. The source is a man in his 60s with pancreatic cancer. The chain employs TRBV6-1 and TRBJ2-7; TRBD1 agrees at 9 bases. Source: peripheral blood, taken from a patient treated with proton-based radiotherapy. CDR3 in DNA: TGTGCCAGCAGCCGGGACAGGGCCCACGAGCAGTACTTC. It specifies CASSRDRAHEQYF.